The clone carrying this T cell receptor (beta chain) appeared a few times. Its antigen is not known. TCRdb reprocessed the 5' RACE reads with MiXCR, giving one entry per CDR3 protein. The table has approximately 600,000 distinct CDR3 sequences, roughly 6.6% seen once. The sample belongs to a study of identical twins. Study results and limitations: Fewer insertions were carried by abundant cord blood beta clonotypes, but none was seen in memory repertoires.

The CDR3 has 11 amino acids. V was trimmed by 4 bases and J by 8 bases, leaving 8 bases between them. These data were also reused for a study on yellow fever vaccine responses in identical twins. That paper states: The authors reported partly convergent, partly personalized vaccine responses in identical twins.

The receptor comes from a woman aged 18-29 years in good health. The specimen sequenced was PBMCs. The chain combines TRBV12-3 or TRBV12-4 with TRBJ1-2; D ambiguous. CDR3 residues: CASSSLWGYTF. In DNA form, the CDR3 reads TGTGCCAGCAGTTCATTATGGGGCTACACCTTC.